This TCR beta chain is drawn from a study of siplizumab effects on memory and regulatory T cells. Study-wide findings and caveats: Tracing alloreactive clones into unstimulated subsets worked for only a minor fraction of them. Of the proliferating CD4+ or CD8+ clones, roughly 80-97% lacked a naive or memory phenotype that could be assigned.

Germline V lookup: CDR1 SGHNT, CDR2 YYREEE (reference sequence). The CDR3 is 15 residues long. With 6 bases clipped from V and 0 bases from J, the junction kept 5 bases outside the gene matches. In regard to this clone: As yet, its antigen is unknown.

Assayed TCR templates numbered roughly 93,000 for each sample. The table came from immunoSEQ multiplex PCR; TCRdb's copy has only in-frame clones and leaves some out. The sample carries about 100,000 clones, just under 95% recorded once. The sequence derives from a human donor in good health. Sequencing was done on a sample of non-Treg CD4+ T cells sorted from blood. The rearrangement joins TRBV5-4 to TRBJ2-1, with TRBD2 identical over 8 bases. CDR3: CASMPGGSSYNEQFF. The DNA for the CDR3 is TGTGCCAGCATGCCGGGAGGGAGCTCCTACAATGAGCAGTTCTTC.